Presented here are 16 T cell receptor beta chains from one specimen sequenced in a study of shared clonotypes between healthy human individuals. Method: immunoSEQ multiplex PCR; TCRdb's copy keeps in-frame clones and lacks some. The table records almost 750,000 clones, approximately 77% of them present only once. Specimen: memory CD4+ T cells sorted from blood. Subset denoted: CD45RA-negative fraction. The receptor set was obtained from a woman younger than 45 in good health.

This clone was seen ten or more times. The V and J genes are TRBV28 and TRBJ2-1, with D maybe TRBD1 (5 bases). Germline-derived CDR1 and CDR2 are MDHEN and SYDVKM. The ends were cut back, 5 bases at V and 10 bases at J, with 18 bases in the middle. The CDR3 sequence is 14 residues long. This CDR3 reads CASSPPWGGQEQFF. CDR3 coding DNA: TGTGCCAGCAGTCCGCCGTGGGGCGGACAAGAGCAGTTCTTC.

The V gene is TRBV5-1, the J gene TRBJ2-1; possible D gene TRBD2, 5 bases. The CDR3 runs to 15 residues. CDR1 is SGHRS and CDR2 is YFSETQ in the germline V gene. V was trimmed by 2 bases and J by 8 bases, leaving 17 bases between them. CDR3 residues: CASSLLEKGYYEQFF. CDR3 DNA: TGCGCCAGCAGCTTACTAGAAAAAGGGTACTATGAGCAGTTCTTC.

V and J are TRBV15 and TRBJ2-5; D call uncertain. The CDR3 runs 14 residues. Between the trimmed V and J ends, which lost 5 bases and 2 bases, there was a span of 12 bases. Per the germline V gene, CDR1 is LNHNV and CDR2 is YYDKDF (reference sequence). The chain's CDR3 is CATSELRRQETQYF. The CDR3 DNA reads as TGTGCCACCAGCGAACTTCGTCGGCAAGAGACCCAGTACTTC.

The chain links TRBV2 to TRBJ2-7, with a possible D match to TRBD1 (6 bases). CDR1 SNHLY and CDR2 FYNNEI come from the germline V gene. The CDR3 runs 12 residues. V was shortened by 7 bases and J by 2 bases, with 9 bases between the two germline ends. CDR3 residues: CASNKGAYEQYF. The CDR3 coding sequence is TGTGCCAGCAATAAGGGGGCCTACGAGCAGTACTTC.

The genes are TRBV28 and TRBJ1-2, with 7 bases lining up with TRBD1. This CDR3 has 15 amino acids. Germline CDR1 reads MDHEN; CDR2 reads SYDVKM. V gave up 6 bases and J gave up 1 base; unmatched junction bases: 8. CDR3 residues: CASRLPGGGNYGYTF. The DNA for the CDR3 is TGTGCCAGCAGGTTGCCAGGGGGGGGTAACTATGGCTACACCTTC.

The table lists this clone with a count of one. The rearrangement joins TRBV5-6 to TRBJ2-7; TRBD1 matches at 12 bases. V trimming: 5 bases; J trimming: 6 bases; junction bases outside the gene matches: 9. Germline V gene lookup returns CDR1 SGHDT and CDR2 YYEEEE. The CDR3 loop spans 15 amino acids. In DNA, the CDR3 is TGTGCCAGCAGTTGTCCGGGACAGGGGGCATGCGAGCAGTACTTC. Translating it yields CASSCPGQGACEQYF.

This chain links TRBV6-1 with TRBJ1-5; D is ambiguous. CDR1 and CDR2 from the germline V gene are MNHNS and SASEGT. Trimming shortened V by 6 bases and J by 6 bases, and 6 bases separated the two germline ends. The CDR3 runs 11 residues. CDR3 region: CASRMGQPQHF. In DNA, the CDR3 is TGTGCCAGCAGAATGGGTCAGCCCCAGCATTTT.

The V and J genes are TRBV7-9 and TRBJ1-1, with 7 bases matching TRBD1. CDR3 length: 15 amino acids. The V gene end was trimmed by 2 bases and the J gene end by 6 bases; junction bases not matched to a gene: 9. CDR1 and CDR2 from the germline V gene are SEHNR and FQNEAQ (reference sequence). The CDR3 region has the DNA TGTGCCAGCAGCTTAAAGAGACAGGGACCGGCTGAAGCTTTCTTT. Protein sequence: CASSLKRQGPAEAFF.

The gene calls are TRBV15 and TRBJ2-7; the D gene is possibly TRBD1 (6 bases). The CDR3 is made up of 16 amino acids. Germline values: CDR1 LNHNV, CDR2 YYDKDF (reference sequence). V was clipped by 3 bases and J by 4 bases, with 19 bases between them. The CDR3: CATSSERRTEVYEQYF. CDR3 DNA sequence: TGTGCCACCAGCAGCGAGAGGAGGACAGAGGTTTACGAGCAGTACTTC.

This clone was seen a few times. CDR3 nucleotide sequence: TGTGCCATCAGTGAGTCGACGTTGGATAAGCAGTTCTTC. Translated, it gives CAISESTLDKQFF. The J gene is TRBJ2-1, the V gene TRBV10-3; unclear D gene. Germline CDR1 ENHRY, CDR2 SYGVKD. This CDR3 is built from 13 residues. Trimming removed 0 bases at V and 11 bases at J, with 11 bases between.

Turning to this clone: Additional DNA sequences in this sample encode the identical CDR3. The rearrangement links TRBV9 to TRBJ1-4; unclear D gene. The V and J ends lost 0 bases and 0 bases respectively, with 3 bases between them. The CDR3 runs to 14 residues. In germline, CDR1 is SGDLS, CDR2 YYNGEE. The CDR3 bases are TGTGCCAGCAGCGTAGGATCAACTAATGAAAAACTGTTTTTT. Its translation: CASSVGSTNEKLFF.

The chain uses TRBV29-1 and TRBJ1-1, with a possible D match to TRBD1 (6 bases). The CDR3 length is 14 residues. The V gene's germline CDR1 is SQVTM and CDR2 ANQGSEA. Trimming removed 4 bases from V and 2 bases from J, with 14 bases in between. CDR3 loop: CSVGGGYFNTEAFF. DNA for the CDR3: TGCAGCGTTGGGGGGGGCTATTTTAACACTGAAGCTTTCTTT.

This chain links TRBV19 with TRBJ2-1; 12 nucleotides agree with TRBD2. The CDR3 length is 14 residues. Germline assignment: CDR1 LNHDA and CDR2 SQIVND (reference sequence). V was pared by 7 bases and J by 9 bases, with 7 bases of the junction left unmatched. In nucleotides, the CDR3 is TGTGCCAGTATCGCACTAGCGGGAGGTACTGAGCAGTTCTTC. It encodes CASIALAGGTEQFF.

This clone was recorded at least ten times. The CDR3 bases are TGTGCCAGCAGCGTAGGGGGCGAGCAGTACTTC. The encoded protein is CASSVGGEQYF. This chain links TRBV9 with TRBJ2-5, with D uncertain. Near its end, the DNA agrees better with TRBJ2-7, so the J call may be wrong. CDR3 length: 11 amino acids. The germline V gene has CDR1 SGDLS and CDR2 YYNGEE.

The chain employs TRBV11-2 and TRBJ2-5, with 7 bases fitting TRBD1. The CDR3 sequence is 15 residues long. From germline, CDR1 is SGHAT and CDR2 FQNNGV. V trimming: 7 bases; J trimming: 1 base; junction bases outside the gene matches: 9. The CDR3 protein is CASTLGGQIQETQYF. The DNA for the CDR3 is TGTGCCAGCACCCTAGGGGGACAGATCCAAGAGACCCAGTACTTC.

The V gene is TRBV11-2, the J gene TRBJ2-1, with 12 bases lining up with TRBD2. The CDR3 sequence is 17 residues long. Unmatched junction bases numbered 13, after V lost 4 bases and J lost 9 bases. The germline CDR1 and CDR2 sequences are SGHAT and FQNNGV. The CDR3: CASSWGSLAGGPGEQFF. DNA of the CDR3: TGTGCCAGCAGCTGGGGCTCCCTAGCGGGAGGGCCAGGTGAGCAGTTCTTC.